This T cell receptor beta chain emerged from a study of monozygotic twins with inflammatory bowel disease. General study results and limits: IBD patients had lower TCRbeta diversity (inverse Simpson) than healthy co-twins. Different T cell subtypes could not be distinguished.

The CDR3 length is 17 residues. The germline gives CDR1 SGHKS, CDR2 YYEKEE (reference sequence). On this clonotype itself: Its matching antigen is unknown.

Making each TCR library took 3,500 to 4,500 ng of total RNA. Two nested PCRs, roughly 16 and 10 cycles, amplified TCRalpha and TCRbeta cDNA. With the 5' RACE reads reprocessed, TCRdb shows one record per CDR3 protein and no DNA. Here the sample table reports about 330,000 distinct CDR3 sequences. The receptor was isolated from a human donor with ulcerative colitis or Crohn's disease, or a healthy co-twin of an affected twin (not recorded which). The specimen was blood. The chain has TRBV5-5 and TRBJ2-3; with no DNA, the TCRdb D assignment of TRBD2 cannot be verified. CDR3: CASSLREGAGGTDTQYF.